The clone carrying this T cell receptor (beta chain) appeared once. As processed by the authors: Reference gene primer amplification gave estimated nucleated cell counts. TCRdb's copy holds only in-frame clones and misses some; the assay was immunoSEQ multiplex PCR. Clone size and the V and J calls come from that table; the DNA yielded D and trimming. Of about 99,000 clones listed, roughly 76% are singletons. This record belongs to a study of blood T cell repertoires in COVID-19. Study at large: Collection of acute and convalescent COVID-19 samples took place in the United States, Italy and Spain. PBMCs, B-cell-depleted T cells, or T cells provided the cDNA or gDNA that made up the material.

A Seattle source enrolled patients during active infection and followed them longitudinally. The germline V and J ends were trimmed by 6 bases and 4 bases, with 17 bases remaining between them. CDR1 is SNHLY and CDR2 is FYNNEI in the germline V gene. The CDR3 extends over 15 amino acids. This sequence was found in a man older than 75 with COVID-19, enrolled during active disease. This rearrangement joins TRBV2 to TRBJ2-3, with D possibly matching TRBD2 (5 bases). Material for sequencing was peripheral blood. CDR3: CASRPSRGRADTQYF. As DNA, the CDR3 is TGTGCCAGCAGGCCTTCCCGAGGGCGGGCAGATACGCAGTATTTT.